One sample yielded the 13 T cell receptor beta chains listed below, sequenced in a study of blood T cell repertoires in COVID-19. TCRdb's copy holds only in-frame clones and misses some; the assay was immunoSEQ multiplex PCR. This table has approximately 290,000 clones, roughly 88% appearing once. The sample taken for sequencing was PBMCs or T cells enriched from blood (not recorded which). The receptors were gathered from a woman in her 30s who had recovered from COVID-19.

The CDR3 loop is CASNLAGGSDNEQFF. The CDR3 coding sequence is TGTGCCAGCAACCTAGCGGGAGGATCTGACAATGAGCAGTTCTTC. The genes are TRBV7-9 and TRBJ2-1, with 11 bases that match TRBD2. The CDR3 contains 15 residues. Per the germline V gene, CDR1 is SEHNR and CDR2 is FQNEAQ (reference sequence). The junction had 7 bases not matched to a gene; V was cut back by 7 bases and J by 5 bases.

The chain couples TRBV7-9 to TRBJ2-1, with 10 positions matching TRBD2. The CDR3 runs 15 residues. With V trimmed by 4 bases and J by 10 bases, 10 bases remained unmatched. Germline CDR1 reads SEHNR; CDR2 reads FQNEAQ (reference sequence). DNA of the CDR3: TGTGCCAGCAGCTGGGGCAGCGGGAGGGCGCGGGAGCAGTTCTTC. Encoded protein: CASSWGSGRAREQFF.

This clone has ten or more counts. The rearrangement uses TRBV15 and TRBJ2-3, with TRBD1 identical over 8 bases. The CDR3 totals 16 residues. J gave up 2 bases and V 2 bases, and 6 bases lay outside the gene matches. Germline values: CDR1 LNHNV, CDR2 YYDKDF (reference sequence). This CDR3 is CATSRRTGPNTDTQYF. The CDR3 region has the DNA TGTGCCACCAGCAGACGGACAGGGCCTAACACAGATACGCAGTATTTT.

V and J are TRBV5-4 and TRBJ2-7; tentative D call: TRBD2 (5 bases). Trimming shortened V by 0 bases and J by 3 bases, and 10 bases separated the two germline ends. The germline gives CDR1 SGHNT, CDR2 YYREEE (reference sequence). The CDR3 runs 14 residues. CDR3 in DNA: TGTGCCAGCAGCTTGGTGCTAGCAAGCTACGAGCAGTACTTC. Amino acid sequence: CASSLVLASYEQYF.

CDR3 DNA sequence: TGTGCCAGCAGTTTTCGGAGCTCCTACGAGCAGTACTTC. Residues: CASSFRSSYEQYF. The rearrangement links TRBV28 to TRBJ2-7; D gene unclear. Trimming left V 3 bases short and J 0 bases short, with 6 bases between. This CDR3 comprises 13 residues. The V gene's germline CDR1 is MDHEN and CDR2 SYDVKM.

V usage is TRBV5-8 and J usage is TRBJ1-5; possible D gene TRBD1, 5 bases. V was cut by 5 bases and J by 1 base, with 13 bases left in between. This CDR3 spans 15 amino acids. Germline V gives CDR1 SGHTS, CDR2 YDEGEE. CDR3 DNA: TGTGCCAGCAGTCCAGGGTATTCCAGCAATCAGCCCCAGCATTTT. It translates to CASSPGYSSNQPQHF.

This clone was recorded only once. The genes are TRBV28 and TRBJ2-1; 13 bases line up with TRBD2. Germline loops: CDR1 MDHEN, CDR2 SYDVKM. The CDR3 extends over 16 amino acids. Trimming cost V 5 bases and J 9 bases; bases outside gene matches: 10. CDR3 sequence: CASSPPTSGRAGEQFF. The CDR3 DNA reads TGTGCCAGCAGTCCCCCCACTAGCGGGAGGGCCGGTGAGCAGTTCTTC. Looking up the rest from reference TRBV28 and TRBJ2-1 gives the full variable domain: DVKVTQSSRYLVKRTGEKVFLECVQDMDHENMFWYRQDPGLGLRLIYFSYDVKMKEKGDIPEGYSVSREKKERFSLILESASTNQTSMYLCASSPPTSGRAGEQFFGPGTRLTVL.

For the CDR3, the DNA is TGTGCCAGCAGCCCGACCCGCTCGGGGTCCTACAATGAGCAGTTCTTC. This encodes CASSPTRSGSYNEQFF. J is TRBJ2-1 and V is TRBV7-9; tentative D call: TRBD2 (5 bases). There are 16 residues in the CDR3. CDR1 and CDR2 from the germline V gene are SEHNR and FQNEAQ (reference sequence). Trimming pared 5 bases from V and 1 base from J, leaving 15 bases between.

The chain recombines TRBV19 with TRBJ2-6; no reliable D call. CDR1 LNHDA and CDR2 SQIVND come from the germline V gene (reference sequence). There are 14 residues in the CDR3. V was shortened by 8 bases and J by 0 bases, with 8 bases between the two germline ends. CDR3 protein: CASSEDSGANVLTF. Written as DNA, the CDR3 is TGTGCCAGTTCAGAAGACTCTGGGGCCAACGTCCTGACTTTC.

V is TRBV7-2 and J is TRBJ2-7, with D maybe TRBD2 (6 bases). In germline, CDR1 is SGHTA, CDR2 FQGNSA. The CDR3 sequence is 14 residues long. V shed 5 bases and J shed 3 bases, with 14 bases lying between them. The CDR3 protein is CASSKPGLNYEQYF. The DNA of the CDR3 is TGTGCCAGCAGCAAGCCGGGACTGAACTACGAGCAGTACTTC. Based on the CDR3 plus reference TRBV7-2 and TRBJ2-7, the full variable domain is GAGVSQSPSNKVTEKGKDVELRCDPISGHTALYWYRQSLGQGLEFLIYFQGNSAPDKSGLPSDRFSAERTGGSVSTLTIQRTQQEDSAVYLCASSKPGLNYEQYFGPGTRLTVT.

The rearrangement uses TRBV6-2 or TRBV6-3 and TRBJ2-1; maybe TRBD2 (5 bases). This CDR3 has 15 residues. Germline lookup yields CDR1 MNHEY and CDR2 SVGEGT. V lost 6 bases, J lost 3 bases, and 15 bases lay in between. CDR3 residues: CASSAMDSLYNEQFF. CDR3 in DNA: TGTGCCAGCAGCGCGATGGACTCACTCTACAATGAGCAGTTCTTC.

CDR3 sequence: CASRTTGTYPKLFF. In DNA, the CDR3 is TGTGCCAGCAGAACCACCGGGACATACCCTAAACTGTTTTTT. The J gene is TRBJ1-4, the V gene TRBV6-5, with a weak D call TRBD1 (6 bases). Germline V gives CDR1 MNHEY, CDR2 SVGAGI. V dropped 6 bases and J dropped 11 bases, with 19 bases sitting between them. CDR3 length: 14 amino acids.

This chain uses TRBV6-5 with TRBJ1-2, with 8 bases aligning to TRBD1. The J segment lost 4 bases and the V segment lost 5 bases, leaving 6 bases of the junction unmatched. The CDR3 loop spans 14 amino acids. Germline V gene sequence: CDR1 MNHEY, CDR2 SVGAGI. CDR3 sequence reads: CASSKGGQGYGYTF. The CDR3 DNA reads as TGTGCCAGCAGTAAGGGTGGACAGGGCTATGGCTACACCTTC.